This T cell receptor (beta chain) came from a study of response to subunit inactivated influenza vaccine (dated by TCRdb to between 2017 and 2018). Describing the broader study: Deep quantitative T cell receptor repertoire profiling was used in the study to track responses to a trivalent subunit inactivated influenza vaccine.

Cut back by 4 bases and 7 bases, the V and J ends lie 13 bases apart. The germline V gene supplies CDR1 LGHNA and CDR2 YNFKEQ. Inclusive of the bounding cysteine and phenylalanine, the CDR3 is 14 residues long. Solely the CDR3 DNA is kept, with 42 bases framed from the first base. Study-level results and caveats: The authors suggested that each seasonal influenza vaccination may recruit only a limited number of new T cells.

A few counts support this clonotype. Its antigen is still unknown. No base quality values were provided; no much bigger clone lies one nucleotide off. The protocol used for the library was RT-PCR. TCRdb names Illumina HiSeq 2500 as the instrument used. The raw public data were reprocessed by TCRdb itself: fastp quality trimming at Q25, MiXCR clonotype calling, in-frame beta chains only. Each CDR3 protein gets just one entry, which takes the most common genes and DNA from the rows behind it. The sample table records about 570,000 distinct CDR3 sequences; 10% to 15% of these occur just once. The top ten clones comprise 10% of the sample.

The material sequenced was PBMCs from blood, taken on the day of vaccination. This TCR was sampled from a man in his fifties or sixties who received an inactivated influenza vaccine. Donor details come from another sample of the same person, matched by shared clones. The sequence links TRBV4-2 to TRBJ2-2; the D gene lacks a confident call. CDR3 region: CASSLLPSGGELFF. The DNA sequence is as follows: TGTGCCAGCAGCCTGCTACCCAGTGGCGGGGAGCTGTTTTTT.